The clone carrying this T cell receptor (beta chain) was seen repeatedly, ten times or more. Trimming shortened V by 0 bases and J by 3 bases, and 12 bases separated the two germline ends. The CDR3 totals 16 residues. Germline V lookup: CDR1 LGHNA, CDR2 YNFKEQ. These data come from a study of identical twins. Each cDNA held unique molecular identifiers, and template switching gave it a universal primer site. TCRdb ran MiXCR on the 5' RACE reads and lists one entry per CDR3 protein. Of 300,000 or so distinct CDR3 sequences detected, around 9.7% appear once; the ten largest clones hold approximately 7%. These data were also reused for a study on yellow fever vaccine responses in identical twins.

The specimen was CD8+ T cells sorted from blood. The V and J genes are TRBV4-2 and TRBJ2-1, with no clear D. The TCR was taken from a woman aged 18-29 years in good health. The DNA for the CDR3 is TGTGCCAGCAGCCAAGAAGATCGGAAGTTCTACAATGAGCAGTTCTTC. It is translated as CASSQEDRKFYNEQFF.